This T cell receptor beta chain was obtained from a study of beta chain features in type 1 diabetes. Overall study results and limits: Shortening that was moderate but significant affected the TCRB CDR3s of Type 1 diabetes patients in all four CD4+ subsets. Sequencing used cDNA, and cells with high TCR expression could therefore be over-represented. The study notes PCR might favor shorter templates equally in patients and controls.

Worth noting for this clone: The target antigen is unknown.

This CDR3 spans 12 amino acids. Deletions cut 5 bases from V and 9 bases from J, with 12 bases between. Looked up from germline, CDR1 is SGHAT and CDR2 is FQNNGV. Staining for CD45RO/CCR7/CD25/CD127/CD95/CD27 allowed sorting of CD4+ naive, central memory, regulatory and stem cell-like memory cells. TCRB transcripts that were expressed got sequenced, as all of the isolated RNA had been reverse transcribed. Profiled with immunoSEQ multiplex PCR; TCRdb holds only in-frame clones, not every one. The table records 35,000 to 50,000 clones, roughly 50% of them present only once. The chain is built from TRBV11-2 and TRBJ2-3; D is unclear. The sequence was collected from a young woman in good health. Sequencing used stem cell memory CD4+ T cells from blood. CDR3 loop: CASSINYDTQYF. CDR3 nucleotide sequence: TGTGCCAGCAGCATTAACTACGACACGCAGTATTTT.